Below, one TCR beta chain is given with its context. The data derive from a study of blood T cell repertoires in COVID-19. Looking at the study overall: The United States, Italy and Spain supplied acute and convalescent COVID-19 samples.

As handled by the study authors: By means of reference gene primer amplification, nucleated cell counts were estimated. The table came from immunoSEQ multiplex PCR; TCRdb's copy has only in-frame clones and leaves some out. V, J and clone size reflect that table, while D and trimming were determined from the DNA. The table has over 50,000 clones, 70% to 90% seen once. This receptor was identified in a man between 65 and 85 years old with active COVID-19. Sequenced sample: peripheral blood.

The CDR3 region has the DNA TGTGCCAGCTCACTGGGCAACCAAGAGACCCAGTACTTC. Amino acids: CASSLGNQETQYF. The gene calls are TRBV18 and TRBJ2-5; D unclear. From germline, CDR1 is KGHSH and CDR2 LQKENI. This CDR3 is 13 amino acids long. Trimming shortened V by 4 bases and J by 0 bases, and 6 bases separated the two germline ends.